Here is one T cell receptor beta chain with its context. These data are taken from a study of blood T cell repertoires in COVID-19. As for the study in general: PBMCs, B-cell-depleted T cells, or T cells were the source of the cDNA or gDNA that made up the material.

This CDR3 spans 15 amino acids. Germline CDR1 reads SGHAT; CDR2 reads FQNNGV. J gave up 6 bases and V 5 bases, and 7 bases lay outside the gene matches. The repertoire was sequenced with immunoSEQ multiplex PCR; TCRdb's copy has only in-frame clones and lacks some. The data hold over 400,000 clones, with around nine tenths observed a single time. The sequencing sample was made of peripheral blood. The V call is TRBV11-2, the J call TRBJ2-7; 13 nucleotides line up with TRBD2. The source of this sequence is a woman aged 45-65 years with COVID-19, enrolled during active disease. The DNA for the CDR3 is TGTGCCAGCAGCCCCAGGACTAGCGGGGGTATCGAGCAGTACTTC. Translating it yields CASSPRTSGGIEQYF.